This entry lists 7 T cell receptor beta chains sequenced from one sample in a study of vaccination effects on CD4 cells after COVID-19. The authors isolated CD4+ T cells after around nine days of culture. Antigens for these TCRs are unknown. Assay used: immunoSEQ multiplex PCR; TCRdb lists only in-frame clones, some missing. This table has approximately 37,000 clones, 82% appearing once. The sample in question was CD4+ T cells from PBMCs cultured without peptide, obtained before COVID-19 vaccination. The origin of the receptors is a human donor who received a COVID-19 vaccine.

V is TRBV24-1 and J is TRBJ2-5, with TRBD1 identical over 9 bases. Germline CDR1 KGHDR, CDR2 SFDVKD. The CDR3 covers 15 residues. V lost 3 bases and J lost 4; bases outside the gene matches: 5. The CDR3: CATSDAQGAGETQYF. The CDR3 DNA reads as TGTGCCACCAGTGATGCACAGGGGGCAGGAGAGACCCAGTACTTC.

The V call is TRBV27, the J call TRBJ1-5, with D maybe TRBD1 (6 bases). The CDR3 spans 17 residues. CDR1 and CDR2 from the germline V gene are MNHEY and SMNVEV (reference sequence). Trimming left V 4 bases short and J 3 bases short, with 19 bases between. CDR3 bases: TGTGCCAGCAGTTCCCGTGTTTCTGGGGGGCACAATCAGCCCCAGCATTTT. This sequence encodes CASSSRVSGGHNQPQHF.

With respect to this clone: This specimen includes other DNA sequences encoding the same CDR3. CDR3 protein: CASSHTPGQHNTGELFF. CDR3 in DNA: TGCGCCAGCAGCCATACCCCGGGACAGCATAACACCGGGGAGCTGTTTTTT. The chain joins TRBV4-1 to TRBJ2-2; 7 bases line up with TRBD1. Germline V gene sequence: CDR1 MGHRA, CDR2 YSYEKL. Unmatched junction bases numbered 9, after V lost 3 bases and J lost 2 bases. The CDR3 extends over 17 amino acids.

The chain has TRBV19 and TRBJ2-1, with 10 positions matching TRBD2. CDR1 is LNHDA, CDR2 SQIVND, per germline (reference sequence). The CDR3 consists of 13 residues. In nucleotides, the CDR3 is TGTACGAGCGGGGGGGCCAGGTTGAATGAGCAGTTCTTC. Translated: CTSGGARLNEQFF. Looking up the rest from reference TRBV19 and TRBJ2-1 gives the full variable domain: DGGITQSPKYLFRKEGQNVTLSCEQNLNHDAMYWYRQDPGQGLRLIYYSQIVNDFQKGDIAEGYSVSREKKESFPLTVTSAQKNPTAFYLCTSGGARLNEQFFGPGTRLTVL.

For this clone: Other DNA sequences in the same sample also yield this CDR3. The chain has TRBV18 and TRBJ2-7; 9 bases agree with TRBD1. The germline gives CDR1 KGHSH, CDR2 LQKENI. With V trimmed by 3 bases and J by 7 bases, 7 bases remained unmatched. This CDR3 spans 14 amino acids. DNA of the CDR3: TGTGCCAGCTCACCTTCAGGACAGGGGAGAGAGCAGTACGTC. Amino acids: CASSPSGQGREQYV.

The chain uses TRBV24-1 and TRBJ2-1; 11 bases agree with TRBD2. The CDR3 has 16 residues. Germline assignment: CDR1 KGHDR and CDR2 SFDVKD. The V segment lost 8 bases and the J segment 4 bases; nucleotides outside the gene matches: 9. The CDR3 sequence: CATMGSSGGPYNEQFF. The CDR3 DNA reads TGTGCCACCATGGGGTCTAGCGGGGGGCCATACAATGAGCAGTTCTTC.

The chain recombines TRBV5-1 with TRBJ2-3; perhaps TRBD2 as D (5 bases). The CDR3 loop spans 16 amino acids. V was clipped by 0 bases and J by 1 base, with 12 bases between them. Germline CDR1 is SGHRS and CDR2 is YFSETQ. CDR3 sequence: CASSLDQRGRTDTQYF. The CDR3 region has the DNA TGCGCCAGCAGCTTGGACCAGCGAGGGCGCACAGATACGCAGTATTTT.